This T cell receptor (beta chain) was sequenced during a study of T cell changes during pregnancy in multiple sclerosis. V lost 5 bases, J lost 5 bases, and 12 bases stayed unmatched. This CDR3 is 15 amino acids long. The germline CDR1 and CDR2 sequences are SGDLS and YYNGEE. Data came from immunoSEQ multiplex PCR; TCRdb stores just in-frame clones and leaves some out. This sample has 55,000 to 70,000 clones, with 88% found just once. This TCR derives from a female donor with multiple sclerosis, enrolled in a pregnancy study. This chain links TRBV9 with TRBJ1-2; 7 bases map to TRBD1. This material consisted of CD4+ T cells from peripheral blood mononuclear cells, taken in the third trimester of pregnancy. CDR3 protein: CASSYNDRVSYGYTF. The CDR3, as DNA: TGTGCCAGCAGTTATAATGACAGGGTCTCTTATGGCTACACCTTC.